The present TCR beta chain was sequenced within a study of blood T cell repertoires in COVID-19. Study in general: Acute and convalescent COVID-19 samples came from the United States, Italy and Spain. PBMCs, B-cell-depleted T cells, or T cells provided the cDNA or gDNA that made up the material.

Per the authors' pipeline: Researchers report that nucleated cell counts were estimated from reference gene primer amplification. The assay was immunoSEQ multiplex PCR, and TCRdb's table has in-frame clones only and misses some. Clonal size and the V and J genes are those of that table, whereas D and trimming came from the DNA. The data hold around 220,000 clones, with roughly 76% observed a single time. V gave up 5 bases and J gave up 10 bases, with 18 bases separating them. From germline, CDR1 is SGHDT and CDR2 YYEEEE. The length of the CDR3 is 13 residues. The clonotype was recovered from a human donor in a cohort sampled during active COVID-19. The chain is built from TRBV5-6 and TRBJ1-1; perhaps TRBD1 as D (6 bases). Sample: peripheral blood. This chain's CDR3 is CASSGQSVSRAFF. The CDR3 nucleotides read TGTGCCAGCAGTGGACAGTCGGTCTCTCGAGCTTTCTTT.